Listed below are T cell receptor beta chains from one sample, sequenced in a study of blood T cells in healthy people across ages. TCRdb reprocessed the 5' RACE reads via MiXCR and lists one record per CDR3 protein. This repertoire shows some 1.6 million distinct CDR3 sequences, 30% to 35% found once; its top ten account for about 11%. Sequencing input: blood. The receptor set was obtained from a woman aged 30 to 39 in good health. CDR3s include the opening cysteine and the closing phenylalanine or tryptophan. A D gene is named only where the DNA matches it firmly. Clone size is shown for a subset of rows, as once, few, many or a class of expanded clone.

v_gene	abundance	j_gene	d_gene	CDR3nt	CDR3aa
TRBV3-1	few	TRBJ2-7	TRBD2	TGTGCCAGCAGCCTTCGGGGGGGGTCAAACCTAGGGCACGAGCAGTACTTC	CASSLRGGSNLGHEQYF
TRBV9	NA	TRBJ2-7	NA	TGTGCCAGCAGCGTAGGAACAGGAAACTACGAGCAGTACTTC	CASSVGTGNYEQYF
TRBV5-6	many	TRBJ2-4	NA	TGTGCCAGCAGCCCGGGCACCCATGGCATTCAGTACTTC	CASSPGTHGIQYF
TRBV5-1	few	TRBJ2-5	NA	TGCGCCAGCAGCGACGGGGGGACCCAGTACTTC	CASSDGGTQYF
TRBV20-1	NA	TRBJ2-7	NA	TGCAGTGCTACACCAACCTCGGGACGGAGCCCCTACGAGCAGTACTTC	CSATPTSGRSPYEQYF
TRBV14	few	TRBJ2-3	TRBD2	TGTGCCAGCAGCCAAGTGGGAGGGGTTGCAGATACGCAGTATTTT	CASSQVGGVADTQYF
TRBV7-9	NA	TRBJ2-5	TRBD1	TGTGCCAGCAGCGTCTGGGACAGTTTACAAGAGACCCAGTACTTC	CASSVWDSLQETQYF
TRBV7-3	NA	TRBJ1-1	NA	TGTGCCAGCAGCCAGTTTCAGGGCAAAGCTTTCTTT	CASSQFQGKAFF
TRBV7-3	few	TRBJ2-3	TRBD2	TGTGCCACCACACTAGCGGGAGGACCCACAGATACGCAGTATTTT	CATTLAGGPTDTQYF
TRBV20-1	many	TRBJ2-3	NA	TGCAGTGCTGGACCGCGGAGAGATACGCAGTATTTT	CSAGPRRDTQYF
TRBV2	NA	TRBJ2-1	NA	TGTGCCAGCAGTATACGACTAGTATCAGGCAATGAGCAGTTCTTC	CASSIRLVSGNEQFF
TRBV5-5	few	TRBJ2-1	NA	TGTGCCAGCAGCCCGGACAAGACGGGGAAGCAGTTCTTC	CASSPDKTGKQFF
TRBV15	once	TRBJ1-5	TRBD1	TGTGCCACCAGCGGAGAAGACAGGGGGATCAATCAGCCCCAGCATTTT	CATSGEDRGINQPQHF
TRBV20-1	NA	TRBJ2-3	TRBD1	TGCAGTGCTAGCGGACTCGACAGGGTTGGAGATACGCAGTATTTT	CSASGLDRVGDTQYF
TRBV18	NA	TRBJ2-7	TRBD1	TGTGCCAGCTCACCAGAAGTCAAGGGGGCCCACGAGCAGTACTTC	CASSPEVKGAHEQYF
TRBV3-1	NA	TRBJ1-6	NA	TGTGCCAGCAGCCCCCGCGGGTCGGACTCACCCCTCCACTTT	CASSPRGSDSPLHF
TRBV5-6	NA	TRBJ1-1	NA	TGTGCCAGCAGCTTAGGACCTCGTGGTGAAGCTTTCTTT	CASSLGPRGEAFF
TRBV28	NA	TRBJ2-3	NA	TGTGCCAGCACCAGACCGGGGGCAGATACGCAGTATTTT	CASTRPGADTQYF
TRBV5-1	many	TRBJ2-7	NA	TGCGCCAGCAGCTTGGCGGACCTCTACGAGCAGTACTTC	CASSLADLYEQYF
TRBV20-1	many	TRBJ2-6	NA	TGCAGTGCTAGAGATCCAGGGAAGGCTGGGGCCAACGTCCTGACTTTC	CSARDPGKAGANVLTF
TRBV6-5	NA	TRBJ2-1	TRBD2	TGTGCCGGCAGTTCAGCGGGGAGCTCCTACAATGAGCAGTTCTTC	CAGSSAGSSYNEQFF